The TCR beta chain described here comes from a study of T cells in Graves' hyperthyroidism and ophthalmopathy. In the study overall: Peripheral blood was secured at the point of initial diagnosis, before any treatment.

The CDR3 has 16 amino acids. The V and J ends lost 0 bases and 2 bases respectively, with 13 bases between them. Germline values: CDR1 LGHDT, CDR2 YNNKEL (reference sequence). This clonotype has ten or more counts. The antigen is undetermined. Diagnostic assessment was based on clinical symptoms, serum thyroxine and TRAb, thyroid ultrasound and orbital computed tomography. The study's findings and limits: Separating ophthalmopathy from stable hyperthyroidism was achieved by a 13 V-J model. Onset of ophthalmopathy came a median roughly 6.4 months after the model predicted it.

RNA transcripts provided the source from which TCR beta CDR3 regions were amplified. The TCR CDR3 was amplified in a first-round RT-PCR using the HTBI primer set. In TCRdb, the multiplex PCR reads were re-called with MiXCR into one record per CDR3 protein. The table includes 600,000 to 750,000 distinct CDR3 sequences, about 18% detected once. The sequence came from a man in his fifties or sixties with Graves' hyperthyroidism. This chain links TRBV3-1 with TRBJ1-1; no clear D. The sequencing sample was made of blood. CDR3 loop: CASSQEKWNLNTEAFF. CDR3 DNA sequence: TGTGCCAGCAGCCAAGAGAAATGGAACCTTAACACTGAAGCTTTCTTT.